These T cell receptor beta chains were read from a single sample in a study of blood T cell repertoires in COVID-19. Data came from immunoSEQ multiplex PCR; TCRdb stores just in-frame clones and leaves some out. This sample has tens of thousands of clones, with approximately 86% found just once. Material: peripheral blood. The receptor source for this set is a man aged 50 to 59 in a cohort sampled during active COVID-19. CDR3s include the opening cysteine and the closing phenylalanine or tryptophan. D genes are given only for firm matches. The size field is filled for only some rows; it gives once, few, many or a size class.

v_gene	abundance	d_gene	j_gene	CDR3aa	CDR3nt
TRBV19	few	-	TRBJ1-5	CATTDLFSNQPQHF	TGTGCCACCACCGACTTGTTCAGCAATCAGCCCCAGCATTTT
TRBV30	many	-	TRBJ2-3	CASPPRGAPGDTQYF	TGTGCCTCCCCTCCCCGGGGGGCCCCGGGAGATACGCAGTATTTT
TRBV6-2/TRBV6-3	many	-	TRBJ2-2	CASSYRGADTGELFF	TGTGCCAGCAGTTACCGGGGGGCGGACACCGGGGAGCTGTTTTTT
TRBV10-3	-	-	TRBJ1-6	CAISDVGGSPLHF	TGTGCCATCAGTGATGTAGGAGGTTCACCCCTCCACTTT
TRBV13	-	TRBD1	TRBJ2-7	CASSLGQGAVEQYF	TGTGCCAGCAGCTTAGGACAGGGGGCGGTCGAGCAGTACTTC
TRBV18	-	-	TRBJ2-3	CASSPSRSSTDTQYF	TGTGCCAGCTCACCTTCCCGTTCTAGCACAGATACGCAGTATTTT
TRBV3-1/TRBV3-2	-	TRBD2	TRBJ2-1	CASSQEQRGGGNEQFF	TGTGCCAGCAGCCAAGAGCAGCGGGGGGGAGGGAATGAGCAGTTCTTC
TRBV13	-	-	TRBJ2-5	CASGTGGRPWGETQYF	TGTGCCAGCGGCACCGGGGGACGACCTTGGGGGGAGACCCAGTACTTC
TRBV27	-	TRBD2	TRBJ2-1	CASAIAGALNEQFF	TGTGCCAGCGCAATAGCGGGAGCGTTGAATGAGCAGTTCTTC
TRBV9	-	-	TRBJ1-1	CASSVVGEGMDTEAFF	TGTGCCAGCAGCGTAGTAGGGGAGGGGATGGACACTGAAGCTTTCTTT
TRBV3-1/TRBV3-2	-	TRBD2	TRBJ2-7	CASSPGLAVPSYEQYF	TGTGCCAGCAGCCCCGGACTAGCGGTCCCGTCCTACGAGCAGTACTTC
TRBV4-2	-	TRBD2	TRBJ2-3	CASSQRGSAGGSGDTQYF	TGTGCCAGCAGCCAGAGGGGTTCGGCGGGAGGATCGGGAGATACGCAGTATTTT
TRBV6-5	-	-	TRBJ1-3	CASSKDSPSGNTIYF	TGTGCCAGCAGTAAGGACAGCCCCTCTGGAAACACCATATATTTT
TRBV6-1	-	TRBD1	TRBJ1-1	CASSERTGSNTEAFF	TGTGCCAGCAGTGAAAGGACAGGGTCGAACACTGAAGCTTTCTTT
TRBV9	-	TRBD2	TRBJ2-3	CASSVGVAGGPDTQYF	TGTGCCAGCAGCGTAGGAGTAGCGGGGGGGCCAGATACGCAGTATTTT
TRBV4-3	-	TRBD1	TRBJ1-1	CASSQDSGTVQSNTEAFF	TGCGCCAGCAGCCAAGATTCCGGGACAGTGCAGTCGAACACTGAAGCTTTCTTT
TRBV4-1	-	-	TRBJ2-1	CASSQDMGGTYNEQFF	TGCGCCAGCAGCCAAGATATGGGCGGGACCTACAATGAGCAGTTCTTC
TRBV11-3	-	-	TRBJ2-2	CASSFVTGTTNTGELFF	TGTGCCAGCAGTTTCGTGACCGGGACAACGAACACCGGGGAGCTGTTTTTT
TRBV5-5	-	TRBD2	TRBJ2-3	CASSWILAGLREITDTQYF	TGTGCCAGCAGCTGGATACTAGCGGGGCTCCGCGAGATCACAGATACGCAGTATTTT
TRBV11-2	-	-	TRBJ2-1	CASSLSNGVFNEQFF	TGTGCCAGCAGCTTAAGTAACGGGGTTTTCAATGAGCAGTTCTTC
TRBV5-1	-	TRBD2	TRBJ2-1	CASSLTSGREINEQFF	TGCGCCAGCAGCCTGACGAGCGGGAGGGAGATCAATGAGCAGTTCTTC
TRBV12-3/TRBV12-4	-	-	TRBJ2-1	CASSFEGDEQFF	TGTGCCAGCAGTTTTGAGGGTGATGAGCAGTTCTTC
TRBV6-6	-	TRBD2	TRBJ2-7	CASSSAGTSGGAFYGDYEQYF	TGTGCCAGCAGCTCCGCCGGGACTAGCGGGGGGGCTTTTTACGGGGACTACGAGCAGTACTTC
TRBV19	-	TRBD1	TRBJ2-1	CASSIETGDYNEQFF	TGTGCCAGTAGTATCGAGACAGGGGATTACAATGAGCAGTTCTTC
TRBV4-1	-	-	TRBJ2-3	CASSPVSGSPQYF	TGCGCCAGCAGCCCCGTTTCAGGCTCCCCGCAGTATTTT
TRBV24-1	-	-	TRBJ2-6	CATSHEGEAGANVLTF	TGTGCCACCAGCCACGAAGGGGAAGCCGGGGCCAACGTCCTGACTTTC
TRBV7-9	many	TRBD1	TRBJ1-2	CASSLETGGNYGYTF	TGTGCCAGCAGCTTAGAAACAGGGGGTAACTATGGCTACACCTTC